This T cell receptor beta chain stems from a study of blood T cell repertoires in COVID-19. Libraries were prepared by immunoSEQ multiplex PCR; TCRdb keeps only in-frame clonotypes and omits some of them. Seen here are some 180,000 clones, 65% to 90% observed once, and the top ten hold 5.2%. In germline, CDR1 is SGHAT, CDR2 FQNNGV. This CDR3 is built from 17 residues. Trimming took 1 base from V and 1 from J; bases not matched to a gene: 6. The source is a woman between 55 and 75 years old with acute COVID-19. J is TRBJ2-1 and V is TRBV11-2; 8 nucleotides match TRBD2. Material: PBMCs or T cells enriched from blood (not recorded which). The CDR3 DNA sequence: TGTGCCAGCAGCTTAGGGGGAGCGGGAGAGTCCTACAATGAGCAGTTCTTC. This translates into CASSLGGAGESYNEQFF.